This T cell receptor (beta chain) was sequenced in a study of vaccination effects on CD4 cells after COVID-19. Whole-study results and caveats: Common cold coronavirus cross-reactivity was shown by only 1 of 255 vaccine-induced clones in healthy vaccinees.

The CDR3 covers 15 residues. From germline, CDR1 is SGHTA and CDR2 FQGNSA. V was pared by 4 bases and J by 1 base, with 10 bases between. Within the ViraFEST assay, antigen-specific CD4+ T cells underwent expansion with viral peptide pools prior to sequencing. Researchers isolated CD4+ T cells once roughly ten days of culture had elapsed. Everyone in the study got two shots of either the BNT162b2 or mRNA-1273 vaccine. Vaccinated participants had no history of SARS-CoV-2 infection and tested negative for nucleocapsid antibodies. The repertoire was sequenced with immunoSEQ multiplex PCR; TCRdb's copy has only in-frame clones and lacks some. The table has about 72,000 clones, approximately 81% seen once. Comment on this clone: Its target is not known.

This TCR derives from a human donor who received a COVID-19 vaccine. The chain joins TRBV7-2 to TRBJ1-4; D is unresolved. Specimen: CD4+ T cells from PBMCs cultured with HCoV-229E spike peptides, collected after COVID-19 vaccination. The CDR3 sequence is CASSSQPLTNEKLFF. CDR3 DNA: TGTGCCAGCAGCTCCCAACCCTTAACTAATGAAAAACTGTTTTTT.